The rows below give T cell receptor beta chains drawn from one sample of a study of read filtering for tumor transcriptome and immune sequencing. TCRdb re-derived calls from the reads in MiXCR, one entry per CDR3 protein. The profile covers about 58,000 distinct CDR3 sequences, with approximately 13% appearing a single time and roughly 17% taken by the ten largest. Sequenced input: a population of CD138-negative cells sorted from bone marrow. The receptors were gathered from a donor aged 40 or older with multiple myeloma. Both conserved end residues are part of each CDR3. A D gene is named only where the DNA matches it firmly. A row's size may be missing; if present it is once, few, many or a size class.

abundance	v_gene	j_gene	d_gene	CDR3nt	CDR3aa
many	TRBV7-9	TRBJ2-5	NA	TGTGCCAGCAGCTCCACTAGGGCCCGTCGGGAGACCCAGTACTTC	CASSSTRARRETQYF
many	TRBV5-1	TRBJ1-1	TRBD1	TGCGCCAGCAGCGCCCGGACAGGGGCTGAAGCTTTCTTT	CASSARTGAEAFF
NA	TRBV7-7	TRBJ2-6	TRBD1	TGTGCTAGCAGCTCCCAGGGGGTAGGGTCTGGGGCCAACGTCCTGACTTTC	CASSSQGVGSGANVLTF
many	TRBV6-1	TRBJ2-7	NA	TGTGCCAGCAACGTCCAGGGTCGAACCTACGAGCAGTACTTC	CASNVQGRTYEQYF
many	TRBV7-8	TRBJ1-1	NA	TGTGCCAGCAGCCGTTTAAGGAAGAACACTGAAGCTTTCTTT	CASSRLRKNTEAFF
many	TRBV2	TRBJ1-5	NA	TGTGCCAGCAGTGCCCCTCCTAGCAATCAGCCCCAGCATTTT	CASSAPPSNQPQHF
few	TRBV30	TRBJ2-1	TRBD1	TGTGCCTGGAGCCTAAGGTGGACAGGGGCCAATGAGCAGTTCTTC	CAWSLRWTGANEQFF
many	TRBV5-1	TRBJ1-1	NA	TGCGCCAGCAGCCCACTTCGGGGGGGGAAGAGCACTGAAGCTTTCTTT	CASSPLRGGKSTEAFF
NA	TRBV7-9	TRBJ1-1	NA	TGTGCCAGCAGCTTAGCGAGAGGGAACACTGAAGCTTTCTTT	CASSLARGNTEAFF
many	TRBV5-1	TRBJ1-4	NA	TGCGCCAGCAGCTTGGGTAACAGGGATGAAAAACTGTTTTTT	CASSLGNRDEKLFF
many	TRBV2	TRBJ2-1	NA	TGTGCCAGCAGGGGCTGGATTTCTAGGTACAATGAGCAGTTCTTC	CASRGWISRYNEQFF
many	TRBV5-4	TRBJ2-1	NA	TGTGCCAGCAGCACTTACTCCTACAATGAGCAGTTCTTC	CASSTYSYNEQFF
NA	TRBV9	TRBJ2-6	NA	TGTGCCAGCAGCGTAGATCCCCGCTATAACTCTGGGGCCAACGTCCTGACTTTC	CASSVDPRYNSGANVLTF
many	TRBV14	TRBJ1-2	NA	TGTGCCAGCAGCCCCCAAAAGGGGACGGGGAGCTATGGCTACACCTTC	CASSPQKGTGSYGYTF
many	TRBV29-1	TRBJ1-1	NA	TGCAGCGTTTCTGGACAGCTCGAAACTGAAGCTTTCTTT	CSVSGQLETEAFF
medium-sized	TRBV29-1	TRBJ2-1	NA	TGCAGCGTTAGCCCGATAGAAGGGCAGTTCTTC	CSVSPIEGQFF
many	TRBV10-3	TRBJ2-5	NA	TGTGCCATCAGTGATCGGCAGACAGAGACCCAGTACTTC	CAISDRQTETQYF
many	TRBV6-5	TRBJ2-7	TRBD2	TGTGCCAGCGGTTACGTTGGCGGGGGCTACGAGCAGTACTTC	CASGYVGGGYEQYF
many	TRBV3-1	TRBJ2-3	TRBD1	TGTGCCAGCAGCCACACAGGGGGCACAGATACGCAGTATTTT	CASSHTGGTDTQYF
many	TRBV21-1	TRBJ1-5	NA	TGTGCCAGCAGCAAACCCAGGGGAAGCAATCAGCCCCAGCATTTT	CASSKPRGSNQPQHF
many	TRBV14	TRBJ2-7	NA	TGTGCCAGCAAAGGATCTTCCGGTCGGGAGCAGTACTTC	CASKGSSGREQYF
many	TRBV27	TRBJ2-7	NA	TGTGCCAGCAGGAGGTGGGGTGTTCAGGTCTACGAGCAGTACTTC	CASRRWGVQVYEQYF
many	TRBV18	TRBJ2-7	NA	TGTGCCAGCTCACCTGATAACAGGGACGAGCAGTACTTC	CASSPDNRDEQYF
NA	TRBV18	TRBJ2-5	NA	TGTGCCAGCTCACCACCGCTAAGGGGCCGGGAGACCCAGTACTTC	CASSPPLRGRETQYF
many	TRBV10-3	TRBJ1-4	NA	TGTGCCATCAGTGAGTCGACCGGTAATGAAAAACTGTTTTTT	CAISESTGNEKLFF
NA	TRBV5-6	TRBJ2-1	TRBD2	TGTGCCAGCAGCCTGGGACTAGCGGGGGGCGCAGAGCAGTTCTTC	CASSLGLAGGAEQFF
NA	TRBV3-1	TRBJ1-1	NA	TGTGCCAGCAGAGCTACAGGGATTAACACTGAAGCTTTCTTT	CASRATGINTEAFF
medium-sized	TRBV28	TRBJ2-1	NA	TGTGCCAGCAGTTTGTCGGACCCAAGGGACAATGAGCAGTTCTTC	CASSLSDPRDNEQFF
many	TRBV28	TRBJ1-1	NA	TGTGCCAGCAGTTTAGCAGCCCGCCTCGGGGAACCTGAAGCTTTCTTT	CASSLAARLGEPEAFF
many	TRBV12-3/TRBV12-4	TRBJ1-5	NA	TGTGCCAGCAGTTTCGGAGGGGCGCGAAATCAGCCCCAGCATTTT	CASSFGGARNQPQHF
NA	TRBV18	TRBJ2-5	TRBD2	TGTGCCAGCTCATCGGGGGGAGAGTCCCAGTACTTC	CASSSGGESQYF
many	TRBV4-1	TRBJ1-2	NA	TGCGCCAGCAGCCAAGCCTTAGAAGGAGTCTACTATGGCTACACCTTC	CASSQALEGVYYGYTF
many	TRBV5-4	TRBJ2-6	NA	TGTGCCAGCAGCCAAACCGGGACTCCCTCTGGGGCCAACGTCCTGACTTTC	CASSQTGTPSGANVLTF
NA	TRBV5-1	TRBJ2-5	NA	TGCGCCAGCAGCGGAGGGAAAAGCAGAGAGACCCAGTACTTC	CASSGGKSRETQYF
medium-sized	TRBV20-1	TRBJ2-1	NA	TGCAGTGCTGGGCCTGTTCCTCGGAAGGGGAATGAGCAGTTCTTC	CSAGPVPRKGNEQFF
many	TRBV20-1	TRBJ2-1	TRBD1	TGCAGTGCTAGAGATGGGACAGGGGTACTCAATGAGCAGTTCTTC	CSARDGTGVLNEQFF
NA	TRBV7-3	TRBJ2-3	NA	TGTGCCAGCAGCTCCAAGCGGGCGAGTAGCACAGATACGCAGTATTTT	CASSSKRASSTDTQYF